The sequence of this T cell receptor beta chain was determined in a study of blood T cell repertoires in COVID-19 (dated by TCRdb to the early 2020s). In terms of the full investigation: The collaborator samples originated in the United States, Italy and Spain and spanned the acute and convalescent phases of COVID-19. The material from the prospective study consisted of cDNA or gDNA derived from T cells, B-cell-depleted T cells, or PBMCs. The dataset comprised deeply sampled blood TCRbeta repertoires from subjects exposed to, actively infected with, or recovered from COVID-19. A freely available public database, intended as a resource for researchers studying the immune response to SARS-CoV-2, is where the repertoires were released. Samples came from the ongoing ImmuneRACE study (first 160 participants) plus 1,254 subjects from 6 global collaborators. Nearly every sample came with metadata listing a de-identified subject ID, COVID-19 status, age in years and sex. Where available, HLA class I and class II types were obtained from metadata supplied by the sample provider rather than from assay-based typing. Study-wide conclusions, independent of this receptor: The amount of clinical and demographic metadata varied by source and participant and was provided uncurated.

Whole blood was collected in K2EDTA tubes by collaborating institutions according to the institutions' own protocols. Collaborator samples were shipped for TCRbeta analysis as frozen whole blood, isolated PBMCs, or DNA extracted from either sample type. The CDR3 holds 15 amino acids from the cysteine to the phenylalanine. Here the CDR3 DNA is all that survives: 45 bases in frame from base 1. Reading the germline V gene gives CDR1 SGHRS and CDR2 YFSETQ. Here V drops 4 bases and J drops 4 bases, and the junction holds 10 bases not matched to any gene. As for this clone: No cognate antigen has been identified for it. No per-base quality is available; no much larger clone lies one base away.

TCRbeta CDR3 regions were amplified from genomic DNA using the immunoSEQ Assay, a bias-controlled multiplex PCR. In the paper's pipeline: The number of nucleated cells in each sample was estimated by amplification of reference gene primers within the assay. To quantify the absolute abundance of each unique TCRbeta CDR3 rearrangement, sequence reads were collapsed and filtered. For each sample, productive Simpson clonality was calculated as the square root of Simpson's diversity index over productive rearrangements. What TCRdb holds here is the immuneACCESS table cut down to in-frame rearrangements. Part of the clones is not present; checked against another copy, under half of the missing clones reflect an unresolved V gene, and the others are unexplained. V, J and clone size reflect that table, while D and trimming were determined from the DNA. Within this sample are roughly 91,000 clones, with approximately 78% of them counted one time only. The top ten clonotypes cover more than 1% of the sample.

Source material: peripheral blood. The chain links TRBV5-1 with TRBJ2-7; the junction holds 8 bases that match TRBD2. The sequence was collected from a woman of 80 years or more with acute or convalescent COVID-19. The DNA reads TGCGCCAGCAGCACAGCGGGAGAAGCGAGGTACGAGCAGTACTTC. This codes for CASSTAGEARYEQYF.